This T cell receptor beta chain was sequenced during a study of T cell changes during pregnancy in multiple sclerosis. The protocol was immunoSEQ multiplex PCR, while the TCRdb copy is restricted to in-frame clones and leaves out a portion. The sample lists around 65,000 clones; under 95% were seen once. Germline CDR1 and CDR2: LNHNV and YYDKDF (reference sequence). The ends were cut back, 0 bases at V and 9 bases at J, with 15 bases in the middle. CDR3 length: 15 residues. The V call is TRBV15, the J call TRBJ1-3; D gene uncertain. The receptor's source is a female donor in good health, enrolled as a control in a pregnancy study. The source material was peripheral blood, sampled in the third trimester of pregnancy. CDR3 DNA sequence: TGTGCCACCAGCAGAGATACGAAGGTTGGGAGCACCATATATTTT. It is translated as CATSRDTKVGSTIYF.